This TCR beta chain was found in a study of blood T cell repertoires in COVID-19 (TCRdb year 2020). General notes on the study: The collaborator samples originated in the United States, Italy and Spain and spanned the acute and convalescent phases of COVID-19. The prospective study material was composed of cDNA or gDNA derived from T cells, B-cell-depleted T cells, or PBMCs. The dataset comprised deeply sampled blood TCRbeta repertoires from subjects exposed to, actively infected with, or recovered from COVID-19. The repertoires were made available in a free public database intended to serve as a resource for research on the immune response to SARS-CoV-2. Samples were obtained from the ongoing ImmuneRACE study (first 160 participants) and from over 1,000 subjects provided by 6 global collaborators. Nearly every sample came with metadata listing a de-identified subject ID, COVID-19 status, age in years and sex. Where available, HLA class I and class II types were taken from metadata supplied by the sample provider and were not determined by assay-based typing.

Trimming takes 2 bases from V and 5 bases from J, and the germline ends sit 12 bases apart. Taken from the germline V gene, the CDR1 and CDR2 loops are SGHNT and YENEEA. Including the terminal cysteine and phenylalanine, the CDR3 comprises 14 residues. Of all the DNA, just the CDR3 is kept, 42 bases in frame from base 1. Participants in the prospective study were enrolled through a virtual design, were aged about 18 to 90 years, and lived in roughly 24 United States geographic areas. To assign participants to cohorts, the prospective study relied on clinical history that participants themselves reported in a screening survey and a study questionnaire. Each participant in the prospective study had whole blood, serum and a nasopharyngeal or oropharyngeal swab collected by mobile phlebotomists. Participants in the prospective study had the option to provide additional blood draws and questionnaires over an approximately 2-month period. Before DNA extraction, prospective study blood samples were shipped either frozen or at room temperature.

TCRbeta CDR3 regions were amplified from genomic DNA by means of the immunoSEQ Assay, a bias-controlled multiplex PCR. Under the source paper's analysis protocol: The number of nucleated cells in each sample was estimated from the amplification of reference gene primers within the assay. To quantify the absolute abundance of each unique TCRbeta CDR3 rearrangement, sequence reads were collapsed and filtered. For each sample, productive Simpson clonality was calculated by taking the square root of Simpson's diversity index across productive rearrangements. TCRdb retrieved this table from immuneACCESS and kept in-frame rearrangements only. Not all clones are present; in checked studies, unresolved V genes account for under half, and no reason is known for the remainder. That table gives V, J and clone size, and the DNA gave D and trimming. The sample records some 250,000 clones, approximately 91% of which are singletons. The ten most abundant clones make up about 2% of the sample.

With respect to this clone: No cognate antigen has been identified for it. The record has no base qualities; no much larger clone is one base away.

The paper's findings and limits, for the study overall: Clinical and demographic metadata were provided uncurated, with the amount varying by source and participant.

This TCR derives from a middle-aged woman with acute COVID-19. Source material: PBMCs or T cells enriched from blood (not recorded which). The chain couples TRBV11-3 to TRBJ2-5; matching of 5 bases hints at TRBD1 as the D gene. In nucleotide form, the sequence is TGTGCCAGCAGCTTACGACAGCCCGGGGAGACCCAGTACTTC. Its translation reads: CASSLRQPGETQYF.